These T cell receptor beta chains were read from a single sample in a study of human versus mouse CDR3 diversity and MHC coevolution. Generated by immunoSEQ multiplex PCR, the TCRdb table keeps only in-frame clones and is missing some. This table has about 81,000 clones, about 94% appearing once. Input material: naive CD4+ T cells from blood. The receptor set was obtained from a person aged 25-75 years in good health. CDR3s include the opening cysteine and the closing phenylalanine or tryptophan. A D gene is named only where the DNA matches it firmly. Clone size is stated in some rows and not others, as once, few, many or a class when expanded.

v_call: TRBV13
j_call: TRBJ2-4
clone_size: -
d_call: -
cdr3_aa: CASGGRSNIQYF
cdr3_nt: TGTGCCAGCGGTGGCAGGTCAAACATTCAGTACTTC

v_call: TRBV5-1
j_call: TRBJ2-7
clone_size: -
d_call: -
cdr3_aa: CASSLGLVSYEQYF
cdr3_nt: TGCGCCAGCAGCTTGGGTCTCGTCTCCTACGAGCAGTACTTC

v_call: TRBV4-2
j_call: TRBJ2-7
clone_size: -
d_call: -
cdr3_aa: CASSQQARGLSYEQYF
cdr3_nt: TGTGCCAGCAGCCAACAAGCACGGGGTCTCTCCTACGAGCAGTACTTC

v_call: TRBV19
j_call: TRBJ2-7
clone_size: -
d_call: TRBD2
cdr3_aa: CASSNSGASEQYF
cdr3_nt: TGTGCCAGTAGTAATAGCGGGGCCTCCGAGCAGTACTTC

v_call: TRBV11-3
j_call: TRBJ2-1
clone_size: once
d_call: TRBD2
cdr3_aa: CASSLDSQGGGNEQFF
cdr3_nt: TGTGCCAGCAGCTTAGATAGCCAGGGCGGGGGGAATGAGCAGTTCTTC

v_call: TRBV5-1
j_call: TRBJ1-1
clone_size: -
d_call: -
cdr3_aa: CASSLIGGFDTEAFF
cdr3_nt: TGCGCCAGCAGCTTGATTGGAGGGTTTGACACTGAAGCTTTCTTT

v_call: TRBV28
j_call: TRBJ2-7
clone_size: -
d_call: -
cdr3_aa: CASSLARVGGEQYF
cdr3_nt: TGTGCCAGCAGTTTGGCCAGGGTAGGCGGCGAGCAGTACTTC

v_call: TRBV5-1
j_call: TRBJ1-1
clone_size: -
d_call: TRBD1
cdr3_aa: CASSLTGGVTEAFF
cdr3_nt: TGCGCCAGCAGCTTGACAGGGGGCGTAACTGAAGCTTTCTTT

v_call: TRBV11-1
j_call: TRBJ2-4
clone_size: once
d_call: TRBD1
cdr3_aa: CASSSKTGAFLRGKNIQYF
cdr3_nt: TGTGCCAGCAGCTCCAAGACAGGGGCCTTTCTCAGAGGCAAAAACATTCAGTACTTC

v_call: TRBV9
j_call: TRBJ2-7
clone_size: -
d_call: TRBD1
cdr3_aa: CASNHRGGNEQYF
cdr3_nt: TGTGCCAGCAATCACAGGGGCGGCAACGAGCAGTACTTC

v_call: TRBV5-1
j_call: TRBJ2-7
clone_size: -
d_call: -
cdr3_aa: CASSLEGRSYEQYF
cdr3_nt: TGCGCCAGCAGCCTGGAGGGGCGATCCTACGAGCAGTACTTC

v_call: TRBV10-1
j_call: TRBJ2-5
clone_size: -
d_call: TRBD1
cdr3_aa: CASRQTGGGEETQYF
cdr3_nt: TGCGCCAGCAGGCAAACAGGGGGAGGAGAAGAGACCCAGTACTTC

v_call: TRBV7-3
j_call: TRBJ1-1
clone_size: -
d_call: TRBD1
cdr3_aa: CASSRDRGGTEAFF
cdr3_nt: TGTGCCAGCAGCCGGGACAGGGGAGGGACTGAAGCTTTCTTT

v_call: TRBV6-1
j_call: TRBJ1-1
clone_size: -
d_call: -
cdr3_aa: CASSAKQGGSTEAFF
cdr3_nt: TGTGCCAGCAGTGCGAAACAGGGAGGGTCCACTGAAGCTTTCTTT

v_call: TRBV29-1
j_call: TRBJ2-5
clone_size: -
d_call: -
cdr3_aa: CSADYQETQYF
cdr3_nt: TGCAGCGCCGACTACCAAGAGACCCAGTACTTC

v_call: TRBV13
j_call: TRBJ2-3
clone_size: -
d_call: TRBD2
cdr3_aa: CASSPRAGGPRDTQYF
cdr3_nt: TGTGCCAGCAGCCCTAGGGCGGGGGGGCCGAGGGATACGCAGTATTTT

v_call: TRBV5-4
j_call: TRBJ1-6
clone_size: once
d_call: -
cdr3_aa: CASSLGQANSPLHF
cdr3_nt: TGTGCCAGCAGCTTGGGACAGGCCAATTCACCCCTCCACTTT

v_call: TRBV28
j_call: TRBJ1-6
clone_size: -
d_call: TRBD1
cdr3_aa: CASSSGQGGSPLHF
cdr3_nt: TGTGCCAGCAGTTCGGGACAGGGAGGTTCACCCCTCCACTTT

v_call: TRBV18
j_call: TRBJ1-5
clone_size: -
d_call: -
cdr3_aa: CASSPARSNQPQHF
cdr3_nt: TGTGCCAGCTCACCAGCCAGGAGCAATCAGCCCCAGCATTTT

v_call: TRBV5-1
j_call: TRBJ2-5
clone_size: -
d_call: TRBD2
cdr3_aa: CASSSGGVSQYF
cdr3_nt: TGCGCCAGCAGCTCGGGAGGGGTTTCCCAGTACTTC

v_call: TRBV5-6
j_call: TRBJ2-7
clone_size: once
d_call: -
cdr3_aa: CASSLGQVAYEQYF
cdr3_nt: TGTGCCAGCAGCTTGGGACAGGTAGCCTACGAGCAGTACTTC

v_call: TRBV6-1
j_call: TRBJ1-3
clone_size: -
d_call: -
cdr3_aa: CASSLGGFSGNTIYF
cdr3_nt: TGTGCCAGCAGTCTAGGGGGTTTCTCTGGAAACACCATATATTTT

v_call: TRBV7-3
j_call: TRBJ2-3
clone_size: -
d_call: TRBD1
cdr3_aa: CASSPGTGMDTQYF
cdr3_nt: TGTGCCAGCAGCCCGGGGACAGGGATGGATACGCAGTATTTT

v_call: TRBV5-5
j_call: TRBJ2-3
clone_size: -
d_call: -
cdr3_aa: CASSWGVGIDTQYF
cdr3_nt: TGTGCCAGCAGCTGGGGGGTCGGGATAGATACGCAGTATTTT

v_call: TRBV6-6
j_call: TRBJ2-1
clone_size: -
d_call: TRBD2
cdr3_aa: CASTLAGASNEQFF
cdr3_nt: TGTGCCAGTACCTTAGCGGGAGCGTCGAATGAGCAGTTCTTC

v_call: TRBV5-6
j_call: TRBJ2-5
clone_size: -
d_call: -
cdr3_aa: CASSAAGGQETQYF
cdr3_nt: TGTGCCAGCAGCGCGGCCGGAGGACAAGAGACCCAGTACTTC

v_call: TRBV15
j_call: TRBJ2-3
clone_size: -
d_call: -
cdr3_aa: CATSRDRATDTQYF
cdr3_nt: TGTGCCACCAGCAGAGATCGCGCCACAGATACGCAGTATTTT

v_call: TRBV23-1
j_call: TRBJ1-2
clone_size: -
d_call: -
cdr3_aa: CASSQYGRGMDGYTF
cdr3_nt: TGCGCCAGCAGTCAATATGGCAGGGGAATGGATGGCTACACCTTC

v_call: TRBV5-1
j_call: TRBJ2-7
clone_size: -
d_call: -
cdr3_aa: CASSLSLGNEQYF
cdr3_nt: TGCGCCAGCAGCTTGTCACTAGGGAACGAGCAGTACTTC

v_call: TRBV7-8
j_call: TRBJ1-5
clone_size: -
d_call: -
cdr3_aa: CASSGWDTSNQPQHF
cdr3_nt: TGTGCCAGCAGCGGTTGGGACACGAGCAATCAGCCCCAGCATTTT

v_call: TRBV7-9
j_call: TRBJ1-6
clone_size: -
d_call: TRBD1
cdr3_aa: CASSGWDRRNSPLHF
cdr3_nt: TGTGCCAGCAGTGGGTGGGACAGAAGGAATTCACCCCTCCACTTT

v_call: TRBV10-3
j_call: TRBJ2-7
clone_size: few
d_call: TRBD1
cdr3_aa: CAISWGQAYEQYF
cdr3_nt: TGTGCCATCAGTTGGGGACAGGCCTACGAGCAGTACTTC

v_call: TRBV9
j_call: TRBJ2-1
clone_size: once
d_call: TRBD2
cdr3_aa: CASSLGLAGGWGKNEQFF
cdr3_nt: TGTGCCAGCAGCCTTGGACTAGCGGGGGGATGGGGGAAGAATGAGCAGTTCTTC

v_call: TRBV5-1
j_call: TRBJ1-5
clone_size: -
d_call: -
cdr3_aa: CASSLQGSSNQPQHF
cdr3_nt: TGCGCCAGCAGCTTACAGGGTTCAAGCAATCAGCCCCAGCATTTT

v_call: TRBV30
j_call: TRBJ1-5
clone_size: -
d_call: TRBD1
cdr3_aa: CAWTRDSYSNQPQHF
cdr3_nt: TGTGCCTGGACCCGGGACAGTTATAGCAATCAGCCCCAGCATTTT

v_call: TRBV5-1
j_call: TRBJ2-2
clone_size: -
d_call: -
cdr3_aa: CASSLRGQLNTGELFF
cdr3_nt: TGCGCCAGCAGCTTGCGTGGGCAGCTTAACACCGGGGAGCTGTTTTTT

v_call: TRBV7-9
j_call: TRBJ1-1
clone_size: -
d_call: -
cdr3_aa: CASSLPGHIEAFF
cdr3_nt: TGTGCCAGCAGCCTGCCGGGACATATTGAAGCTTTCTTT

v_call: TRBV19
j_call: TRBJ2-1
clone_size: -
d_call: -
cdr3_aa: CASRGGGGNNEQFF
cdr3_nt: TGTGCCAGTAGAGGAGGGGGGGGCAACAATGAGCAGTTCTTC

v_call: TRBV6-5
j_call: TRBJ2-7
clone_size: once
d_call: TRBD2
cdr3_aa: CASSYLGREQYF
cdr3_nt: TGTGCCAGCAGTTACCTCGGGAGGGAGCAGTACTTC

v_call: TRBV7-3
j_call: TRBJ2-3
clone_size: once
d_call: TRBD2
cdr3_aa: CASSSGLASDTQYF
cdr3_nt: TGTGCCAGCAGCTCAGGACTAGCTTCAGATACGCAGTATTTT

v_call: TRBV28
j_call: TRBJ2-7
clone_size: -
d_call: TRBD1
cdr3_aa: CASSLPGQSYEQYF
cdr3_nt: TGTGCCAGCAGTTTGCCGGGACAGTCCTACGAGCAGTACTTC

v_call: TRBV7-2
j_call: TRBJ2-6
clone_size: -
d_call: -
cdr3_aa: CASSLTSSGANVLTF
cdr3_nt: TGTGCCAGCAGCTTAACCAGCTCTGGGGCCAACGTCCTGACTTTC

v_call: TRBV18
j_call: TRBJ2-5
clone_size: -
d_call: -
cdr3_aa: CASSPNRMGETQYF
cdr3_nt: TGTGCCAGCTCACCAAACAGGATGGGAGAGACCCAGTACTTC

v_call: TRBV4-2
j_call: TRBJ1-1
clone_size: -
d_call: -
cdr3_aa: CASSRETSPMNTEAFF
cdr3_nt: TGTGCCAGCAGCCGGGAGACCTCCCCGATGAACACTGAAGCTTTCTTT

v_call: TRBV27
j_call: TRBJ1-1
clone_size: -
d_call: TRBD1
cdr3_aa: CASRLRGRRLERTNTEAFF
cdr3_nt: TGTGCCAGCCGCCTTAGGGGGCGCCGCCTGGAGCGAACGAACACTGAAGCTTTCTTT

v_call: TRBV4-1
j_call: TRBJ2-3
clone_size: -
d_call: TRBD2
cdr3_aa: CASSQDSSGSTDTQYF
cdr3_nt: TGCGCCAGCAGCCAAGATTCTAGCGGGAGCACAGATACGCAGTATTTT

v_call: TRBV7-9
j_call: TRBJ1-3
clone_size: few
d_call: -
cdr3_aa: CASSLDGRASGNTIYF
cdr3_nt: TGTGCCAGCAGCTTAGATGGCAGGGCATCTGGAAACACCATATATTTT

v_call: TRBV5-1
j_call: TRBJ1-1
clone_size: -
d_call: TRBD1
cdr3_aa: CASSLTGGGNTEAFF
cdr3_nt: TGCGCCAGCAGCTTGACAGGGGGCGGGAACACTGAAGCTTTCTTT

v_call: TRBV6-1
j_call: TRBJ1-4
clone_size: -
d_call: -
cdr3_aa: CASSEVGTKPFEKLFF
cdr3_nt: TGTGCCAGCAGTGAGGTGGGGACAAAACCGTTTGAAAAACTGTTTTTT

v_call: TRBV7-5
j_call: TRBJ2-7
clone_size: -
d_call: -
cdr3_aa: CARSLRGTSYEQYF
cdr3_nt: TGTGCCAGAAGCCTCAGGGGGACCTCCTACGAGCAGTACTTC